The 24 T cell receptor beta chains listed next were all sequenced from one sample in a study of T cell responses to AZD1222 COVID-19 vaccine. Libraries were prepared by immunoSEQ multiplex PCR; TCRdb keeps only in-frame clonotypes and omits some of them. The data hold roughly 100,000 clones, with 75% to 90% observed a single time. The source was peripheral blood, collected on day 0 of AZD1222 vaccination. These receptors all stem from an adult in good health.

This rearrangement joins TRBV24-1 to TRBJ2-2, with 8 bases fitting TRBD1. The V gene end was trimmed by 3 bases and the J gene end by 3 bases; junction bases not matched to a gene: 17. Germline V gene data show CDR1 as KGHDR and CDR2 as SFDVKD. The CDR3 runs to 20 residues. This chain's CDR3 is CATSDRGIGQGRGYTGELFF. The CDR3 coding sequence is TGTGCCACCAGTGATCGGGGGATAGGACAGGGACGGGGTTACACCGGGGAGCTGTTTTTT.

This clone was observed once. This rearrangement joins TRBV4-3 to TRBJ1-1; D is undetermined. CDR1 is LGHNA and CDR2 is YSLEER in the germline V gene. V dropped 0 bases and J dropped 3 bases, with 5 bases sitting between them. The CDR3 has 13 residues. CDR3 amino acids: CASSQDKDTEAFF. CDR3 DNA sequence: TGCGCCAGCAGCCAAGATAAAGACACTGAAGCTTTCTTT.

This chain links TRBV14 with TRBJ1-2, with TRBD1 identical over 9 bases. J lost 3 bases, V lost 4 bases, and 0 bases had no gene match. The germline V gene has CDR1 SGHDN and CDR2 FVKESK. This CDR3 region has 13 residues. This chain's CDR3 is CASSRQGDYGYTF. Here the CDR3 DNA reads TGTGCCAGCAGCCGACAGGGGGACTATGGCTACACCTTC.

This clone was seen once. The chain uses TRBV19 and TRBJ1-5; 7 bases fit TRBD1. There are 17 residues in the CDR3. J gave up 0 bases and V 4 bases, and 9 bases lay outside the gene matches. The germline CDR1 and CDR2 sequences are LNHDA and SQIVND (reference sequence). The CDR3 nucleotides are TGTGCCAGTAGTACAGGGGACAGTCGATATAGCAATCAGCCCCAGCATTTT. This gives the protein CASSTGDSRYSNQPQHF.

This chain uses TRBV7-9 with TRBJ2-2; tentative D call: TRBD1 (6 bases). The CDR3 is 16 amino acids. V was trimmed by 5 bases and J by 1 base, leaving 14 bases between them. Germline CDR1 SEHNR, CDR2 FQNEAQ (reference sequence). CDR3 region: CASSPIGQKNTGELFF. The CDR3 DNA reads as TGTGCCAGCAGCCCTATAGGACAGAAGAACACCGGGGAGCTGTTTTTT. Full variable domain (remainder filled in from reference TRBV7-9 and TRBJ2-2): DTGVSQNPRHKITKRGQNVTFRCDPISEHNRLYWYRQTLGQGPEFLTYFQNEAQLEKSRLLSDRFSAERPKGSFSTLEIQRTEQGDSAMYLCASSPIGQKNTGELFFGEGSRLTVL.

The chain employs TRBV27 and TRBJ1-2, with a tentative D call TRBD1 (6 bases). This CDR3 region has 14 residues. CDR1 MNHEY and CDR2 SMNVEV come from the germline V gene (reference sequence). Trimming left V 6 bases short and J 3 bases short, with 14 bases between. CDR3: CASSRSGGHYGYTF. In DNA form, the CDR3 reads TGTGCCAGCAGCCGCTCCGGGGGCCACTATGGCTACACCTTC.

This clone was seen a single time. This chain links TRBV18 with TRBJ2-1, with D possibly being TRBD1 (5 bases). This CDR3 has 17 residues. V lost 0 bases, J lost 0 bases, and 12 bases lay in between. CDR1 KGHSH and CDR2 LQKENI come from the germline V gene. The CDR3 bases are TGTGCCAGCTCACCACCGGGCACAGGCGCCTCCTACAATGAGCAGTTCTTC. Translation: CASSPPGTGASYNEQFF.

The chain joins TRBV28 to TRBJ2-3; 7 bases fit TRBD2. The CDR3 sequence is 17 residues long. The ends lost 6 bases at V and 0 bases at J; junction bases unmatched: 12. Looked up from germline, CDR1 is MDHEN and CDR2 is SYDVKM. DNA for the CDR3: TGTGCCAGCAGCCCACGGGGGGACTTCTTTAGCACAGATACGCAGTATTTT. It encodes CASSPRGDFFSTDTQYF.

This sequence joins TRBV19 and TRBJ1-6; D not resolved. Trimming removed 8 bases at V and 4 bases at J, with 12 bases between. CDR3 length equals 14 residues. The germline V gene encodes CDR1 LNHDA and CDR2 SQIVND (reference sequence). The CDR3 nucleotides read TGTGCCAGTCATTACAGCTTTTATAATTCACCCCTCCACTTT. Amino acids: CASHYSFYNSPLHF.

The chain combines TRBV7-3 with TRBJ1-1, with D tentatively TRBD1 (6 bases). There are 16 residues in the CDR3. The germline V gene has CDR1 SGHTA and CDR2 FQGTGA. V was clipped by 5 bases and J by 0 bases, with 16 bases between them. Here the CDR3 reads CASSQLPRQVNTEAFF. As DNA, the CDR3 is TGTGCCAGCAGCCAACTCCCGAGACAGGTGAACACTGAAGCTTTCTTT. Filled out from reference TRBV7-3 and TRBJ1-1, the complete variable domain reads GAGVSQTPSNKVTEKGKYVELRCDPISGHTALYWYRQSLGQGPEFLIYFQGTGAADDSGLPNDRFFAVRPEGSVSTLKIQRTERGDSAVYLCASSQLPRQVNTEAFFGQGTRLTVV.

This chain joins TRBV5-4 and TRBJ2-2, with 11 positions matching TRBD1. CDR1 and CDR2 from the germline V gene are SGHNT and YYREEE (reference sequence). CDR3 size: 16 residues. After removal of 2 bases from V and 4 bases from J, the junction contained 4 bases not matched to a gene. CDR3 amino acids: CASSFGTGGSTGELFF. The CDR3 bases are TGTGCCAGCAGCTTCGGGACAGGGGGGAGCACCGGGGAGCTGTTTTTT.

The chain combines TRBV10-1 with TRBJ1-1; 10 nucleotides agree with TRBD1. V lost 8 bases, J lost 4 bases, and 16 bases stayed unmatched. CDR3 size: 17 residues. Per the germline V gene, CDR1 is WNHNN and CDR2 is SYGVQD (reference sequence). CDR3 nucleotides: TGCGCCAGCCTAAGCGACAGGGGGCCTCCCGGGAGCACTGAAGCTTTCTTT. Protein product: CASLSDRGPPGSTEAFF.

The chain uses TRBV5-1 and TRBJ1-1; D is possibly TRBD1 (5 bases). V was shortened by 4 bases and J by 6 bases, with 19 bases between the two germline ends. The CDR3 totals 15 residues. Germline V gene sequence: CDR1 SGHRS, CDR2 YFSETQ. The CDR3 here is CASSPGGMGWAEAFF. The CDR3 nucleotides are TGCGCCAGCAGCCCGGGGGGAATGGGTTGGGCTGAAGCTTTCTTT.

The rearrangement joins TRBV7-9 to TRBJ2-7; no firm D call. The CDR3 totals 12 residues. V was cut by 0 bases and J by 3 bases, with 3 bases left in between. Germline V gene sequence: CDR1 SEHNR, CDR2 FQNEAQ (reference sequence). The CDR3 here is CASSLAHYEQYF. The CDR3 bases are TGTGCCAGCAGCTTAGCGCACTACGAGCAGTACTTC.

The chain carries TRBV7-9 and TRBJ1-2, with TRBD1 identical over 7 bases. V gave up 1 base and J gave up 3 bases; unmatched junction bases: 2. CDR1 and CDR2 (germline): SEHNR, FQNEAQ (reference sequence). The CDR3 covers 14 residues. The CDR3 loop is CASSLGGTDYGYTF. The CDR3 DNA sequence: TGTGCCAGCAGCTTAGGCGGGACAGACTATGGCTACACCTTC.

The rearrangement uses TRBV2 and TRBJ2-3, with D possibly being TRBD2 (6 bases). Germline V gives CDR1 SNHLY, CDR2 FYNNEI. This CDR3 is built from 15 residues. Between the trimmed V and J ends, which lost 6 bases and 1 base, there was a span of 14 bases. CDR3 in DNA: TGTGCCAGCAGGGGTGGAGGGGCCCGCACAGATACGCAGTATTTT. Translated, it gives CASRGGGARTDTQYF.

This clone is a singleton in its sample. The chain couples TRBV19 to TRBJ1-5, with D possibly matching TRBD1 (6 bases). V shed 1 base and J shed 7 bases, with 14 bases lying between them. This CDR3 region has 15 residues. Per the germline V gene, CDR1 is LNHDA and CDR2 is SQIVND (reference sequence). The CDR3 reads CASSIAGAGWQPQHF. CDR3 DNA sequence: TGTGCCAGTAGTATAGCAGGGGCAGGGTGGCAGCCCCAGCATTTT.

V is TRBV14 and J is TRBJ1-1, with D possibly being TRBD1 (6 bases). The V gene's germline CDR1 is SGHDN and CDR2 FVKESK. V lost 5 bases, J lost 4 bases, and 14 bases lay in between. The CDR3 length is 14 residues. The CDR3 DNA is TGTGCCAGCAGCACCCTCGGGACACGCACTGAAGCTTTCTTT. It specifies CASSTLGTRTEAFF.

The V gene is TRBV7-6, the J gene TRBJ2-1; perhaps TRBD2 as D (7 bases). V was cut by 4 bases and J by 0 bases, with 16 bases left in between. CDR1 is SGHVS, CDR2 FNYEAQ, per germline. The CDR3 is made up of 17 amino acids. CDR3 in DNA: TGTGCCAGCAGCTCGCCACTAGGGGGGGGCTCCTACAATGAGCAGTTCTTC. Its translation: CASSSPLGGGSYNEQFF. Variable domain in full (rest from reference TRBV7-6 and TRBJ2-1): GAGVSQSPRYKVTKRGQDVALRCDPISGHVSLYWYRQALGQGPEFLTYFNYEAQQDKSGLPNDRFSAERPEGSISTLTIQRTEQRDSAMYRCASSSPLGGGSYNEQFFGPGTRLTVL.

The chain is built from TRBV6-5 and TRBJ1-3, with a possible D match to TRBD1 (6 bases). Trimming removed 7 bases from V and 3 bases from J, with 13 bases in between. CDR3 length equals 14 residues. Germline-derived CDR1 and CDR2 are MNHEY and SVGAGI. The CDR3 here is CASKKGVIGNTIYF. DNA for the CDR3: TGTGCCAGCAAAAAGGGGGTGATTGGAAACACCATATATTTT.

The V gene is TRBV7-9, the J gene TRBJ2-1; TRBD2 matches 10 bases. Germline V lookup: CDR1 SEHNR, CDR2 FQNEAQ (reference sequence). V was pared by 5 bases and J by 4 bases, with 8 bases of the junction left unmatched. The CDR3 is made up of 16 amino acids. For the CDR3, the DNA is TGTGCCAGCAGCCTACGAGGACTAGCGGAGTACAATGAGCAGTTCTTC. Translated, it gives CASSLRGLAEYNEQFF.

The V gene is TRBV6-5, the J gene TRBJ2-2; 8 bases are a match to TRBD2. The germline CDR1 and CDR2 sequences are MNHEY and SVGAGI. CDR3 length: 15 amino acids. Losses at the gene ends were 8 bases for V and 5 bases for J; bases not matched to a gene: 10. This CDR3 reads CASRPSGRLTGELFF. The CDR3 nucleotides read TGTGCCAGCCGGCCTAGCGGGCGGTTGACCGGGGAGCTGTTTTTT.

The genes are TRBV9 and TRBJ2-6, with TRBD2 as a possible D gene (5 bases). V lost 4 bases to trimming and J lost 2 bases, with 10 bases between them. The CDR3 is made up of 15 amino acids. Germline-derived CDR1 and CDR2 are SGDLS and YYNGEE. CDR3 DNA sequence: TGTGCCAGCAGCCAGGACTTTGCTGGGGCCAACGTCCTGACTTTC. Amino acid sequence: CASSQDFAGANVLTF.

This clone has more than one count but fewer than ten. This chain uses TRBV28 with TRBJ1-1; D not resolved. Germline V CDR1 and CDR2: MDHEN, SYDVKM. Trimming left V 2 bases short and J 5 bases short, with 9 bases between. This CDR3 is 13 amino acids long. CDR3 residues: CASSLRKRTEAFF. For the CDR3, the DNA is TGTGCCAGCAGTTTAAGGAAAAGGACTGAAGCTTTCTTT.